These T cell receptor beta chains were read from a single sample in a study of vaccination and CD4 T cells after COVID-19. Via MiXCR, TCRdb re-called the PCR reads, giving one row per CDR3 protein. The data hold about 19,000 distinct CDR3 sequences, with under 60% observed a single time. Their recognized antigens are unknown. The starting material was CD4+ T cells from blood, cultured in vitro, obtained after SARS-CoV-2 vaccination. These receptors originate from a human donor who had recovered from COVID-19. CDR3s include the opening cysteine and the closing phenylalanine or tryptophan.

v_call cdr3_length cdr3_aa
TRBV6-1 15 CASSPGPGTNSPLHF
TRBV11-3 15 CASSLGGFGTDTQYF
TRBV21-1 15 CASSKVRQGGHGYTF
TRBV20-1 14 CSASWRRGSQPQHF
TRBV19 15 CASSIAGGNDSPLHF
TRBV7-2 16 CASSRPQTVGQETQYF
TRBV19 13 CASSLAGNQPQHF
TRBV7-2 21 CASSLLYRLLRREDDTGELFF
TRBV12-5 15 CASGLGQAGNQPQHF
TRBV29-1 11 CSVEGAVVAFF
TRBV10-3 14 CAISEVRENTEAFF
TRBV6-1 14 CASSQQGALTEAFF
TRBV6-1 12 CASSGRVDGYTF
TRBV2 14 CASREFHSVTEAFF
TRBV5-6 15 CASSRTWGSNQPQHF
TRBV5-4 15 CASSSVSSIGETQYF
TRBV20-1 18 CSARAQTGRKGSNQPQHF
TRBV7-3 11 CASSQGGEAFF
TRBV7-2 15 CASSLEYGTAYEQYF
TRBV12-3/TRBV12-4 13 CASSQTGPGELFF
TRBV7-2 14 CASRGRKATGELFF
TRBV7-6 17 CASSRFGQNGAGNTIYF
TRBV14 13 CASSPTNRVEAFF
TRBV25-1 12 CASGQGAYGYTF
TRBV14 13 CASSRDLTTEAFF
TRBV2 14 CASSVRQGVYEQYF
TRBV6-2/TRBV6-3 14 CASSIRDRGDTQYF
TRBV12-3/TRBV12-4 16 CASTQGVGRTTDTQYF
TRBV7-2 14 CASSLAPGRTGYTF
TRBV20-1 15 CSAPPIGRLNTEAFF
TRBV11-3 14 CASSLVQMNTEAFF
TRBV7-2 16 CASSPRAGAGTDTQYF
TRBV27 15 CASSLSPGANYGYTF
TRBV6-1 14 CATATGLEVSGYTF
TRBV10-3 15 CAISESGVDGNTIYF
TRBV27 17 CASSSIRTGQANYGYTF
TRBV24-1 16 CATSDPLGLNTGELFF
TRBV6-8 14 CASSLRQGAHEQYF
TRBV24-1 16 CATSDARAGEQETQYF
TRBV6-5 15 CASSYRGALNTEAFF
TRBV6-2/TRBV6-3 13 CASSLLENTEAFF
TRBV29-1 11 CSVALSTEAFF
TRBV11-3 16 CASSFGGTGGWETQYF
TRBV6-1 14 CASITGTNNSPLHF
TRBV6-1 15 CASNFQQGRLDGYTF
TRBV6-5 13 CASSWTVDQPQHF
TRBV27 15 CASSLSIQSNQPQHF